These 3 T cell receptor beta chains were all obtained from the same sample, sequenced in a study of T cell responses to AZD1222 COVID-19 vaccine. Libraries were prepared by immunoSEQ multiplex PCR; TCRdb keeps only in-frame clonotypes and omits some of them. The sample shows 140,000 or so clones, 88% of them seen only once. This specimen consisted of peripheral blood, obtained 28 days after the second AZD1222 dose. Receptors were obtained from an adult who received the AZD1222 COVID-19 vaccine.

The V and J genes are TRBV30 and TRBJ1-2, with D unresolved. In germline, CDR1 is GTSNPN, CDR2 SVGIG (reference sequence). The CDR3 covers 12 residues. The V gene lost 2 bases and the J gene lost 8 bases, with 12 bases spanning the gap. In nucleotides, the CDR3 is TGTGCCTGGAGTTTTGTGGGAGGCGGCTACACCTTC. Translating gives CAWSFVGGGYTF. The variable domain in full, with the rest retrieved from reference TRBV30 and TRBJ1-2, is SQTIHQWPATLVQPVGSPLSLECTVEGTSNPNLYWYRQAAGRGLQLLFYSVGIGQISSEVPQNLSASRPQDRQFILSSKKLLLSDSGFYLCAWSFVGGGYTFGSGTRLTVV.

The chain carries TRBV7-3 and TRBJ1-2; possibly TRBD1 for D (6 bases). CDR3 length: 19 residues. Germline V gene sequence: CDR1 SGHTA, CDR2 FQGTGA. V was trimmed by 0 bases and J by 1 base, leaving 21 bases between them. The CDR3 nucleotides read TGTGCCAGCAGCTTAACGGGGTTAGGGGGATCCCCTTATAACTATGGCTACACCTTC. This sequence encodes CASSLTGLGGSPYNYGYTF.

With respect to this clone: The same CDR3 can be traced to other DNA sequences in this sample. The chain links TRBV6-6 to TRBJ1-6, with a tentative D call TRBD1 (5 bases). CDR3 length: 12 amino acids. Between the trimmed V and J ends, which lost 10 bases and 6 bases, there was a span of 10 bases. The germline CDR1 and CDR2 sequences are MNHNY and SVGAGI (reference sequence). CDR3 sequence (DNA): TGTGCCACCCGGGGGGGTAATTCACCCCTCCACTTT. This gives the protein CATRGGNSPLHF.